The clone carrying this T cell receptor (beta chain) occurred once. This record belongs to a study of cytomegalovirus exposure and HLA in healthy donors. At the level of the study: Prior work identified 100 million to 130 million unique TCR beta sequences in 150 million to 200 million T cells.

This CDR3 is 14 amino acids long. V lost 4 bases to trimming and J lost 9 bases; unmatched junction nucleotides: 9. Germline lookup yields CDR1 SGHTA and CDR2 FQGNSA. The PCR used 60 Vbeta and 13 Jbeta primers. The repertoire was sequenced with immunoSEQ multiplex PCR; TCRdb's copy has only in-frame clones and lacks some. The repertoire holds about 160,000 clones, with 75% to 90% as singletons. The chain is built from TRBV7-2 and TRBJ2-3; the match to TRBD1 covers 8 bases. The receptor's source is a woman aged 50 to 60 in good health and CMV-seropositive. Sequenced input: PBMCs. The CDR3 region is CASSSDRGDSTQYF. The CDR3 nucleotides read TGTGCCAGCAGCTCTGACAGGGGAGATTCGACGCAGTATTTT.